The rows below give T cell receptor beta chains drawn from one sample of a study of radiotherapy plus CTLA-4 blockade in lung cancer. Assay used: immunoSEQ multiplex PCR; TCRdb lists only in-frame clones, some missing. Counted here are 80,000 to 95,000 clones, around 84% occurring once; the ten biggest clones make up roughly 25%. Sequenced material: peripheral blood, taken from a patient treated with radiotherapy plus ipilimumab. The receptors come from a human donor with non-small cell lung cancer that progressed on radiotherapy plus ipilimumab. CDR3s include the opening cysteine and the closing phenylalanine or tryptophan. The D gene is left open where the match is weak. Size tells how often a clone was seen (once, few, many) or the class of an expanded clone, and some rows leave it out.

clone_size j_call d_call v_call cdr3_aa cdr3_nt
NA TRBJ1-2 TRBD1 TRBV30 CAWRVTGLYGYTF TGTGCCTGGAGGGTGACAGGGCTCTATGGCTACACCTTC
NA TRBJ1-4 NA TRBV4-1 CASSQVKGFNEKLFF TGCGCCAGCAGCCAAGTAAAGGGGTTTAATGAAAAACTGTTTTTT
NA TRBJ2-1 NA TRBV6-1 CASQGPYNEQFF TGTGCCAGCCAGGGACCCTACAATGAGCAGTTCTTC
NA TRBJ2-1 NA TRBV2 CASSRDLPNEQFF TGTGCCAGCAGCCGGGACCTCCCCAATGAGCAGTTCTTC
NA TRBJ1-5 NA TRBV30 CAWSVQKNSNQPQHF TGTGCCTGGAGTGTACAAAAAAATAGCAATCAGCCCCAGCATTTT
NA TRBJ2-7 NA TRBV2 CASSGNLPRSYEQYF TGTGCCAGCAGTGGCAACCTCCCGAGGTCCTACGAGCAGTACTTC
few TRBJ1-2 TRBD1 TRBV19 CASSTTGGNGGYTF TGTGCCAGTAGTACGACAGGGGGAAACGGTGGCTACACCTTC
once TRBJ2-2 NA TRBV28 CASSLGGATGELFF TGTGCCAGCAGTTTGGGGGGAGCGACCGGGGAGCTGTTTTTT
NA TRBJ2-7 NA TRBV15 CATSRDRSSYEQYF TGTGCCACCAGCAGAGATCGGAGCTCCTACGAGCAGTACTTC
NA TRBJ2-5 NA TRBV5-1 CASSLVGGNQETQYF TGCGCCAGCAGCTTGGTCGGGGGAAACCAAGAGACCCAGTACTTC
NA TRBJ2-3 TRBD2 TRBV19 CASVGLAGRTDTQYF TGTGCCAGTGTAGGACTAGCGGGACGCACAGATACGCAGTATTTT
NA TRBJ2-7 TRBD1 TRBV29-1 CSVAIQGMYEQYF TGCAGCGTTGCTATACAGGGGATGTACGAGCAGTACTTC
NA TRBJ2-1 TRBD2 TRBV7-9 CASSLSGRYDNEQFF TGTGCCAGCAGCTTAAGCGGGAGATATGACAATGAGCAGTTCTTC
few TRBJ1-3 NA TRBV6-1 CASSEPSSGNTIYF TGTGCCAGCAGTGAACCGAGCTCTGGAAACACCATATATTTT
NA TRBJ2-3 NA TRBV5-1 CASSLQVDTQYF TGCGCCAGCAGCTTGCAGGTAGATACGCAGTATTTT
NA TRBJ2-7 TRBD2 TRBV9 CASSPRPLAGVTYEQYF TGTGCCAGCAGCCCGCGACCACTAGCGGGAGTTACCTACGAGCAGTACTTC
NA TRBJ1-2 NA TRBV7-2 CASSLGSGQIYGYTF TGTGCCAGCAGCTTAGGCTCGGGACAAATCTATGGCTACACCTTC
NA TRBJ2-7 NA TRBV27 CASSLFALYEQYF TGTGCCAGCAGTTTATTTGCCCTCTACGAGCAGTACTTC
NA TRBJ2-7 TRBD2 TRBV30 CACPQRTSGNYEQYF TGTGCCTGTCCTCAGAGGACTAGCGGGAACTACGAGCAGTACTTC
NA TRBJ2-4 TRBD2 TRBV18 CASSPSGLAAKNIQYF TGTGCCAGCTCACCAAGCGGACTAGCGGCGAAAAACATTCAGTACTTC
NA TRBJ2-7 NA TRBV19 CASSPAITYEQYF TGTGCCAGTAGTCCAGCTATCACCTACGAGCAGTACTTC
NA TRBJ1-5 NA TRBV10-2 CASSESGGPGQPQHF TGCGCCAGCAGTGAGTCGGGGGGGCCCGGTCAGCCCCAGCATTTT
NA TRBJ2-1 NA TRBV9 CASSVAGLSGGEQFF TGTGCCAGCAGCGTAGCTGGGCTATCCGGGGGTGAGCAGTTCTTC
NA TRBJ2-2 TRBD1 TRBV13 CASSSGTGVGSGELFF TGTGCCAGCAGCTCTGGGACAGGGGTAGGATCCGGGGAGCTGTTTTTT
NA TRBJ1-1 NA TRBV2 CASIEQGMNTEAFF TGTGCCAGCATCGAGCAGGGCATGAACACTGAAGCTTTCTTT
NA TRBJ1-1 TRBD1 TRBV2 CASSVGQGLEAFF TGTGCCAGCAGTGTGGGACAGGGCCTAGAAGCTTTCTTT
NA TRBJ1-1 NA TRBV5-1 CASSYGEGAEAFF TGCGCCAGCAGCTACGGCGAAGGGGCTGAAGCTTTCTTT
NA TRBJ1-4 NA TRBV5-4 CASSLGEANEKLFF TGTGCCAGCAGCTTAGGAGAAGCGAATGAAAAACTGTTTTTT
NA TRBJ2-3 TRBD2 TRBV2 CAKGLAGGHTDTQYF TGTGCCAAAGGACTAGCGGGAGGACACACAGATACGCAGTATTTT
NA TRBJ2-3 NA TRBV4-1 CASSQEGGTDTQYF TGCGCCAGCAGCCAAGAGGGAGGCACAGATACGCAGTATTTT
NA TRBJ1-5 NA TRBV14 CASSQGLNQPQHF TGTGCCAGCAGCCAAGGCCTCAATCAGCCCCAGCATTTT
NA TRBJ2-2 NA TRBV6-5 CASAQGAGELFF TGTGCCAGTGCACAGGGCGCCGGGGAGCTGTTTTTT
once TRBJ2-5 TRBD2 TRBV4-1 CASSQDLRTSKETQYF TGCGCCAGCAGCCAAGATTTGAGGACTAGTAAAGAGACCCAGTACTTC
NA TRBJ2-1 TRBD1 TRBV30 CAWTGTGGNYNEQFF TGTGCCTGGACCGGGACAGGGGGAAACTACAATGAGCAGTTCTTC
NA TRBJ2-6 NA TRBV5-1 CASSAGQRTSGANVLTF TGCGCCAGCAGCGCGGGACAGCGAACCTCTGGGGCCAACGTCCTGACTTTC
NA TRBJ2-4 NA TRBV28 CASSRGGSAKNIQYF TGTGCCAGCAGCCGAGGAGGTTCAGCCAAAAACATTCAGTACTTC
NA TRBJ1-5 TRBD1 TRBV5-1 CASREGTGSNQPQHF TGCGCCAGCAGAGAAGGGACAGGCAGCAATCAGCCCCAGCATTTT
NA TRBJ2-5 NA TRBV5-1 CASRREETQYF TGCGCCAGCAGGCGTGAAGAGACCCAGTACTTC
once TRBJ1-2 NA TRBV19 CASSDPYMTEERYGYTF TGTGCCAGTAGTGACCCCTATATGACAGAAGAAAGATATGGCTACACCTTC
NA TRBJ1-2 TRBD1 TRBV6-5 CASSPGQVYGYTF TGTGCCAGCAGTCCGGGACAGGTCTATGGCTACACCTTC